Here is one T cell receptor beta chain with its context. It lacks a known antigen. No base quality information exists; no much larger clone differs at one position. Each collaborating institution followed its own protocols to collect whole blood in K2EDTA tubes. For TCRbeta analysis, collaborators shipped samples as frozen whole blood, isolated PBMCs, or DNA extracted from either of those sample types. TCRbeta CDR3 regions were amplified from genomic DNA by means of the immunoSEQ Assay, a bias-controlled multiplex PCR. The published analysis was carried out like this. The number of nucleated cells in each sample was estimated by amplification of reference gene primers within the assay. Sequence reads were collapsed and filtered to measure the absolute abundance of every unique TCRbeta CDR3 rearrangement. For each sample, productive Simpson clonality was calculated by taking the square root of Simpson's diversity index across productive rearrangements. TCRdb mirrors the immuneACCESS table, restricted to in-frame sequences. Some clones are absent from its copies; in checked studies, under half trace to an unresolved V gene, and the reason for the others is unknown. D and trimming come from the DNA, and the V and J calls and clone size come from that table. A total of roughly 250,000 clones appear in this sample, roughly 88% of them only once. The top ten constitute about 0.74% of the sample.

This sample was included in a study of blood T cell repertoires in COVID-19 (dated by TCRdb to the early 2020s). Concerning the study at large: The collaborator samples originated in the United States, Italy and Spain and spanned the acute and convalescent phases of COVID-19. The repertoires were released in a freely available public database intended as a resource for research on the immune response to SARS-CoV-2. Samples were obtained from the ongoing ImmuneRACE study (first 160 participants) and from over 1,000 subjects provided by 6 global collaborators. The dataset comprised deeply sampled blood TCRbeta repertoires from subjects exposed to, actively infected with, or recovered from COVID-19. HLA class I and class II types, where available, came from metadata supplied by the sample provider rather than from assay-based typing. The material from the prospective study consisted of cDNA or gDNA derived from T cells, B-cell-depleted T cells, or PBMCs. A de-identified subject ID, COVID-19 status, age in years and sex were almost always included in the sample metadata.

CDR1 and CDR2 are read off the germline V gene as MNHEY and SVGEGT. From cysteine to phenylalanine, the CDR3 is 13 amino acids long. Only CDR3 DNA remains: 39 bases, in frame from the first base. Trimming removed 2 bases from V and 12 bases from J, leaving 16 bases between the germline ends. What the authors observed across the whole study: The quantity of clinical and demographic metadata differed by source and by participant and was supplied without curation.

This clonotype originated in a woman aged 30 to 39 with acute or convalescent COVID-19. Recombination linked TRBV6-2 or TRBV6-3 to TRBJ1-1; no confident D gene assignment can be made. The sequenced sample was peripheral blood. The DNA sequence reads TGTGCCAGCAGTTACGGTGCGGGCCTAACTTCTTTCTTT. The translation is CASSYGAGLTSFF.